One sample yielded the 27 T cell receptor beta chains listed below, sequenced in a study of blood T cell repertoires in COVID-19. Sequencing used immunoSEQ multiplex PCR; TCRdb keeps in-frame clones, though not all of them. The sample yields 200,000 to 250,000 clones, 75% to 90% seen once. Sequenced sample: peripheral blood. These receptor sequences come from a middle-aged woman with acute or convalescent COVID-19.

The chain joins TRBV5-1 to TRBJ2-1, with 7 bases matching TRBD2. V gave up 2 bases and J gave up 10 bases; unmatched junction bases: 3. Germline lookup yields CDR1 SGHRS and CDR2 YFSETQ. The CDR3 covers 12 residues. The DNA for the CDR3 is TGCGCCAGCAGCTTCTCGGGGGGAGAGCAGTTCTTC. Its protein product is CASSFSGGEQFF.

The V and J genes are TRBV5-6 and TRBJ1-2; D is perhaps TRBD1 (6 bases). Trimming stripped 2 bases from V and 6 bases from J, with 11 bases between. Per germline, CDR1 SGHDT and CDR2 YYEEEE. The CDR3 has 13 amino acids. The CDR3 protein is CASSFPRGDGYTF. In nucleotides, the CDR3 is TGTGCCAGCAGCTTCCCCAGGGGTGATGGCTACACCTTC.

The chain combines TRBV9 with TRBJ2-5; D is undetermined. Germline lookup yields CDR1 SGDLS and CDR2 YYNGEE. The CDR3 is made up of 15 amino acids. The V gene lost 0 bases and the J gene lost 4 bases, with 13 bases spanning the gap. CDR3 nucleotides: TGTGCCAGCAGCGTAGCTGCAGTGACTGGAGAGACCCAGTACTTC. Translating gives CASSVAAVTGETQYF.

V and J are TRBV6-5 and TRBJ2-5, with 8 bases lining up with TRBD1. The length of the CDR3 is 15 residues. Germline CDR1 is MNHEY and CDR2 is SVGAGI. Trimming removed 5 bases from V and 2 bases from J; junction bases left unmatched: 7. Here the CDR3 reads CASSHDRGLQETQYF. In nucleotides, the CDR3 is TGTGCCAGCAGTCACGACAGGGGTCTACAAGAGACCCAGTACTTC.

This rearrangement joins TRBV2 to TRBJ1-5, with D tentatively TRBD1 (6 bases). Germline V CDR1 and CDR2: SNHLY, FYNNEI. V lost 8 bases and J 0 bases, leaving 8 bases between the germline ends. This CDR3 spans 13 amino acids. CDR3 in DNA: TGTGCCAGCGGACAGTTTAGCAATCAGCCCCAGCATTTT. This sequence encodes CASGQFSNQPQHF.

This sequence joins TRBV7-8 and TRBJ1-2, with 7 bases aligning to TRBD1. Losses at the gene ends were 0 bases for V and 5 bases for J; bases not matched to a gene: 0. This CDR3 comprises 13 residues. Per germline, CDR1 SGHVS and CDR2 FQNEAQ. The DNA of the CDR3 is TGTGCCAGCAGCTTAGCGACAGGGTATGGCTACACCTTC. Protein: CASSLATGYGYTF.

The CDR3 spells CASSDGTSGLSEQFF. CDR3 bases: TGTGCCAGCAGTGACGGGACTAGTGGGTTGAGTGAGCAGTTCTTC. This rearrangement joins TRBV6-2 or TRBV6-3 to TRBJ2-1, with 8 bases matching TRBD2. The germline V gene encodes CDR1 MNHEY and CDR2 SVGEGT. The CDR3 has 15 amino acids. Losses at the gene ends were 5 bases for V and 9 bases for J; bases not matched to a gene: 12.

The J gene is TRBJ1-2, the V gene TRBV5-6, with 7 positions matching TRBD1. Germline CDR1 and CDR2: SGHDT and YYEEEE. CDR3 size: 15 residues. J gave up 6 bases and V 3 bases, and 11 bases lay outside the gene matches. The CDR3 region is CASSWQGVQRDGYTF. Written as DNA, the CDR3 is TGTGCCAGCAGCTGGCAGGGGGTTCAGAGGGATGGCTACACCTTC. Looking up the rest from reference TRBV5-6 and TRBJ1-2 gives the full variable domain: DAGVTQSPTHLIKTRGQQVTLRCSPKSGHDTVSWYQQALGQGPQFIFQYYEEEERQRGNFPDRFSGHQFPNYSSELNVNALLLGDSALYLCASSWQGVQRDGYTFGSGTRLTVV.

The chain couples TRBV5-1 to TRBJ1-5; 8 positions match TRBD1. The CDR3 has 15 amino acids. With V trimmed by 0 bases and J by 4 bases, 3 bases remained unmatched. Germline CDR1 is SGHRS and CDR2 is YFSETQ. As DNA, the CDR3 is TGCGCCAGCAGCTTGGGGGACAGGCAAAATCAGCCCCAGCATTTT. Translation: CASSLGDRQNQPQHF.

V usage is TRBV5-5 and J usage is TRBJ2-7, with D perhaps matching TRBD2 (7 bases). V was cut by 2 bases and J by 0 bases, with 15 bases left in between. Germline CDR1 and CDR2: SGHKS and YYEKEE (reference sequence). The CDR3 has 16 residues. The CDR3 DNA reads TGTGCCAGCAGCTTTTGGGGGGGCCCCAGCTCCTACGAGCAGTACGTC. This gives the protein CASSFWGGPSSYEQYV.

V is TRBV12-3 or TRBV12-4 and J is TRBJ1-2; possibly TRBD1 for D (6 bases). The CDR3 is made up of 13 amino acids. Trimming stripped 7 bases from V and 7 bases from J, with 16 bases between. CDR3 in DNA: TGTGCCAGCAATTACAGGGTGGATGCTGGCTACACCTTC. Its translation: CASNYRVDAGYTF.

The chain uses TRBV9 and TRBJ2-1, with 7 bases lining up with TRBD1. After removal of 0 bases from V and 3 bases from J, the junction contained 3 bases not matched to a gene. The CDR3 sequence is 15 residues long. The germline gives CDR1 SGDLS, CDR2 YYNGEE. The CDR3 loop is CASSVDRGLYNEQFF. CDR3 sequence (DNA): TGTGCCAGCAGCGTAGATAGGGGGCTCTACAATGAGCAGTTCTTC.

The chain has TRBV3-1 (or the pseudogene TRBV3-2) and TRBJ2-5; D perhaps matches TRBD2 (6 bases). The CDR3 loop spans 16 amino acids. Deletions cut 0 bases from V and 5 bases from J, with 16 bases between. The germline V gene encodes CDR1 LGHDT and CDR2 YNNKEL (reference sequence). CDR3 in amino acids: CASSQENLARVETQYF. The CDR3 nucleotides read TGTGCCAGCAGCCAAGAAAACCTAGCGAGGGTCGAGACCCAGTACTTC.

The chain carries TRBV30 and TRBJ2-3, with 10 bases lining up with TRBD1. Losses at the gene ends were 2 bases for V and 7 bases for J; bases not matched to a gene: 12. This CDR3 spans 16 amino acids. Germline CDR1 is GTSNPN and CDR2 is SVGIG (reference sequence). CDR3 DNA sequence: TGTGCCTGGAGTCCCCCGGACAGGGGGGCGAGAAATACGCAGTATTTT. Its translation: CAWSPPDRGARNTQYF.

The rearrangement joins TRBV19 to TRBJ2-5; a possible D gene is TRBD2 (6 bases). Germline V CDR1 and CDR2: LNHDA, SQIVND (reference sequence). CDR3 length equals 13 residues. Trimming left V 5 bases short and J 4 bases short, with 11 bases between. CDR3 residues: CASSETGVETQYF. Here the CDR3 DNA reads TGTGCCAGTAGTGAAACGGGGGTAGAGACCCAGTACTTC.

The genes are TRBV10-2 and TRBJ2-5; 11 bases align to TRBD2. CDR3 length equals 13 residues. With 8 bases clipped from V and 2 bases from J, the junction kept 1 base outside the gene matches. Per germline, CDR1 WSHSY and CDR2 SAAADI. The CDR3 nucleotides read TGCGCCAGCCGACTAGCGGGGCAAGAGACCCAGTACTTC. It is translated as CASRLAGQETQYF.

V usage is TRBV6-6 and J usage is TRBJ1-4; the match to TRBD1 covers 9 bases. Trimming cost V 6 bases and J 8 bases; bases outside gene matches: 10. This CDR3 is 15 amino acids long. Per germline, CDR1 MNHNY and CDR2 SVGAGI (reference sequence). This CDR3 is CASRASGTGYEKLFF. The CDR3 bases are TGTGCCAGCAGAGCCTCCGGGACAGGGTACGAAAAACTGTTTTTT.

This chain joins TRBV2 and TRBJ2-7; D may be TRBD2 (6 bases). Germline V gene sequence: CDR1 SNHLY, CDR2 FYNNEI. The CDR3 sequence is 14 residues long. Trimming removed 10 bases from V and 4 bases from J, with 20 bases in between. The DNA of the CDR3 is TGTGCCACCTCCCCAGGGACCGGGGGTTACGAGCAGTACGTC. It is translated as CATSPGTGGYEQYV.

The genes are TRBV14 and TRBJ1-2; the match to TRBD1 covers 7 bases. Germline-derived CDR1 and CDR2 are SGHDN and FVKESK. The CDR3 spans 15 residues. J lost 5 bases, V lost 4 bases, and 10 bases had no gene match. CDR3 protein: CASSLTADRPYGYTF. CDR3 nucleotides: TGTGCCAGCAGCCTAACTGCGGACAGGCCTTATGGCTACACCTTC.

This sequence joins TRBV6-5 and TRBJ1-5, with D tentatively TRBD1 (5 bases). The germline gives CDR1 MNHEY, CDR2 SVGAGI. V lost 8 bases to trimming and J lost 0 bases, with 14 bases between them. The CDR3 is made up of 15 amino acids. Here the CDR3 DNA reads TGTGCCAGCGGGGTTTACAGGATTAGCAATCAGCCCCAGCATTTT. This codes for CASGVYRISNQPQHF.

The chain is built from TRBV29-1 and TRBJ1-2, with D possibly matching TRBD1 (5 bases). The CDR3 extends over 19 amino acids. Per germline, CDR1 SQVTM and CDR2 ANQGSEA. V was clipped by 3 bases and J by 5 bases, with 31 bases between them. This chain's CDR3 is CSVDPSGGQGGYRDYGYTF. CDR3 DNA sequence: TGCAGCGTTGACCCATCGGGTGGGCAGGGAGGATATCGGGATTATGGCTACACCTTC.

The chain joins TRBV12-5 to TRBJ1-2; TRBD1 is a possible D gene (6 bases). The CDR3 loop spans 16 amino acids. Between the trimmed V and J ends, which lost 1 base and 8 bases, there was a span of 20 bases. Germline V CDR1 and CDR2: LGHNT, FRNRAP. The CDR3 DNA sequence: TGTGCTAGTGGTTTGGGCGTAACAGGGAGCCCCTGGGGCTACACCTTC. Its protein product is CASGLGVTGSPWGYTF. The full variable domain, completed using reference TRBV12-5 and TRBJ1-2, is DARVTQTPRHKVTEMGQEVTMRCQPILGHNTVFWYRQTMMQGLELLAYFRNRAPLDDSGMPKDRFSAEMPDATLATLKIQPSEPRDSAVYFCASGLGVTGSPWGYTFGSGTRLTVV.

This clone has only one observation. The chain couples TRBV9 to TRBJ2-4, with TRBD1 identical over 8 bases. J gave up 1 base and V 3 bases, and 3 bases lay outside the gene matches. CDR1 is SGDLS and CDR2 is YYNGEE in the germline V gene. This CDR3 region has 15 residues. The CDR3 DNA follows: TGTGCCAGCAGCGCAGGGGGCTCGGCCAAAAACATTCAGTACTTC. Protein product: CASSAGGSAKNIQYF.

The chain is built from TRBV6-1 and TRBJ2-5; D call uncertain. Trimming took 8 bases from V and 4 from J, leaving 11 bases between them. Germline-derived CDR1 and CDR2 are MNHNS and SASEGT. The CDR3 has 12 amino acids. The CDR3, as DNA: TGTGCCAGCTCGCCTGGCGGAGAGACCCAGTACTTC. It codes for CASSPGGETQYF.

In DNA, the CDR3 is TGCAGCGCCGTTAGGGGGTCCACTGAAGCTTTCTTT. It specifies CSAVRGSTEAFF. The chain links TRBV29-1 to TRBJ1-1, with D possibly matching TRBD1 (6 bases). Deletions cut 7 bases from V and 4 bases from J, with 13 bases between. Germline V CDR1 and CDR2: SQVTM, ANQGSEA. The CDR3 totals 12 residues.

The CDR3 region is CASSLETAGGYTF. Written as DNA, the CDR3 is TGTGCCAGCAGCTTAGAGACCGCGGGTGGCTACACCTTC. This chain joins TRBV11-2 and TRBJ1-2; no clear D gene. The CDR3 contains 13 residues. CDR1 and CDR2 (germline): SGHAT, FQNNGV. Trimming left V 0 bases short and J 7 bases short, with 9 bases between.

The CDR3 DNA reads TGCAGTGCTAGTGCCGGGGAGGAAGTAGGAAAACTGTTTTTT. This sequence encodes CSASAGEEVGKLFF. V usage is TRBV20-1 and J usage is TRBJ1-4; D gene unclear. The V gene's germline CDR1 is DFQATT and CDR2 SNEGSKA (reference sequence). CDR3 length: 14 residues. V gave up 3 bases and J gave up 10 bases, with 18 bases separating them.